The rows below give T cell receptor beta chains drawn from one sample of a study of cytotoxic CD8 clonotypes in ibrutinib-treated CLL. The protocol was immunoSEQ multiplex PCR, while the TCRdb copy is restricted to in-frame clones and leaves out a portion. Of about 140,000 clones detected, 80% to 95% appear once; the ten largest clones hold 10% to 13%. Sequenced material: PBMCs, taken after 12 months of ibrutinib treatment. The receptor source for this set is a human donor with chronic lymphocytic leukemia. Both conserved end residues are part of each CDR3. Each record gives: J gene, V gene, clone size, D gene, CDR3 protein, CDR3 DNA. A D gene is named only where the DNA matches it firmly. Some rows mark clone size as missing; the rest say once, few, many or name a class of expanded clone.

TRBJ1-5,TRBV2,NA,TRBD1,CASSDRGLSQPQHF,TGTGCCAGCAGTGACAGGGGGCTTTCTCAGCCCCAGCATTTT
TRBJ2-2,TRBV14,NA,NA,CASSQWQDTGELFF,TGTGCCAGCAGCCAATGGCAGGACACCGGGGAGCTGTTTTTT
TRBJ2-3,TRBV7-9,NA,TRBD2,CASRREGVTDTQYF,TGTGCCAGCCGTCGGGAGGGGGTCACAGATACGCAGTATTTT
TRBJ1-5,TRBV18,NA,NA,CASSPARVGNQPQHF,TGTGCCAGCTCACCAGCACGAGTGGGCAATCAGCCCCAGCATTTT
TRBJ2-7,TRBV7-9,few,NA,CASSQTRSTVYEQYF,TGTGCCAGCAGCCAAACTAGGTCGACCGTCTACGAGCAGTACTTC
TRBJ1-1,TRBV30,NA,NA,CAWKGGGPEAFF,TGTGCCTGGAAAGGTGGGGGCCCTGAAGCTTTCTTT
TRBJ2-3,TRBV29-1,NA,NA,CSVVVSKDTQYF,TGCAGCGTTGTTGTATCTAAGGATACGCAGTATTTT
TRBJ2-5,TRBV7-2,NA,TRBD2,CASSSRQTGTSQETQYF,TGTGCCAGCAGCTCTAGGCAGACCGGGACTAGCCAAGAGACCCAGTACTTC
TRBJ2-7,TRBV5-6,NA,TRBD2,CASSGTSSSYEQYF,TGTGCCAGCAGCGGGACTAGCAGCTCCTACGAGCAGTACTTC
TRBJ2-7,TRBV10-3,NA,TRBD2,CAISGLAGEVSEQYF,TGTGCCATCAGTGGACTAGCGGGAGAAGTGAGTGAGCAGTACTTC
TRBJ2-7,TRBV19,NA,TRBD2,CASSIRAAGADSYEQYF,TGTGCCAGTAGTATACGGGCAGCGGGGGCTGACTCCTACGAGCAGTACTTC
TRBJ1-3,TRBV28,NA,NA,CASSSPPGTSGNTIYF,TGTGCCAGCAGTTCCCCGCCAGGAACCTCTGGAAACACCATATATTTT
TRBJ1-1,TRBV27,NA,NA,CASRLGNGNTEAFF,TGTGCCAGCAGATTAGGGAATGGGAACACTGAAGCTTTCTTT
TRBJ1-5,TRBV11-1,NA,NA,CASSLGINKPQHF,TGTGCCAGCAGCTTAGGGATCAATAAGCCCCAGCATTTT
TRBJ2-7,TRBV29-1,NA,NA,CSIKGFSYEQYF,TGCAGCATTAAGGGCTTCTCCTACGAGCAGTACTTC
TRBJ2-7,TRBV11-2,NA,NA,CASTPMGGGFGEQYF,TGTGCCAGCACCCCAATGGGGGGAGGATTTGGAGAGCAGTACTTC
TRBJ2-3,TRBV9,NA,NA,CASSVIEDTQYF,TGTGCCAGCAGCGTCATCGAGGATACGCAGTATTTT